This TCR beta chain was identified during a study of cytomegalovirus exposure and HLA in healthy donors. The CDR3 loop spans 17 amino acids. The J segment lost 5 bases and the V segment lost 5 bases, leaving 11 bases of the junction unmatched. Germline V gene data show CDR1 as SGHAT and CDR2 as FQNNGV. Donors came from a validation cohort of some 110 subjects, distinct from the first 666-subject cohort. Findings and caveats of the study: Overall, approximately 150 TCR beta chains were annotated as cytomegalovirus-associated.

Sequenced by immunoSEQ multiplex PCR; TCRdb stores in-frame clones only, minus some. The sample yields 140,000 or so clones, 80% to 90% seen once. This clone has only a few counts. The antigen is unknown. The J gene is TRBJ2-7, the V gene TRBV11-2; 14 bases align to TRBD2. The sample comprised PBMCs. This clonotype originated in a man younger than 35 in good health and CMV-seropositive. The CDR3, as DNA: TGTGCCAGCAGCCCGCGGACTAGCGGGAGGCCTTTCCACGAGCAGTACTTC. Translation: CASSPRTSGRPFHEQYF.